This passage covers 24 T cell receptor beta chains from one sample sequenced in a study of blood T cell repertoires in COVID-19. Here immunoSEQ multiplex PCR was the method, and the copy in TCRdb shows in-frame clones only, minus some. The sample holds under 350,000 clones, roughly 85% seen once. Sequencing input: peripheral blood. Receptors were obtained from a man in his sixties who had recovered from COVID-19.

This sequence joins TRBV7-2 and TRBJ1-5, with 8 bases lining up with TRBD1. The CDR3 has 11 residues. CDR1 is SGHTA and CDR2 is FQGNSA in the germline V gene. With 5 bases clipped from V and 15 bases from J, the junction kept 6 bases outside the gene matches. CDR3 nucleotides: TGTGCCAGCAGCAGAGACAGGGGCCTGCATTTT. Its translation: CASSRDRGLHF.

The J gene is TRBJ1-4, the V gene TRBV5-6; no clear D gene. Germline CDR1 reads SGHDT; CDR2 reads YYEEEE. The CDR3 loop spans 16 amino acids. V was pared by 4 bases and J by 0 bases, with 13 bases between. This CDR3 reads CASSVKLSATNEKLFF. The DNA of the CDR3 is TGTGCCAGCAGCGTCAAACTTTCGGCAACTAATGAAAAACTGTTTTTT.

The chain is built from TRBV3-1 (or the pseudogene TRBV3-2) and TRBJ1-2, with a possible D match to TRBD1 (6 bases). V was pared by 2 bases and J by 6 bases, with 16 bases between. The CDR3 consists of 15 residues. Germline CDR1 LGHDT, CDR2 YNNKEL (reference sequence). Here the CDR3 DNA reads TGTGCCAGCAGCCAACCCGGCCCAGGGGTCGATGGCTACACCTTC. Its protein product is CASSQPGPGVDGYTF.

CDR3 sequence: CASSLGLAGGDEQYF. The CDR3 bases are TGCGCCAGCAGCTTGGGGCTAGCGGGAGGGGACGAGCAGTACTTC. V usage is TRBV5-1 and J usage is TRBJ2-7, with TRBD2 matching 12 bases. J lost 5 bases, V lost 0 bases, and 3 bases had no gene match. Per germline, CDR1 SGHRS and CDR2 YFSETQ. The CDR3 contains 15 residues.

The chain employs TRBV2 and TRBJ2-2; 12 bases match TRBD2. There are 16 residues in the CDR3. V gave up 5 bases and J gave up 6 bases; unmatched junction bases: 7. Germline CDR1 and CDR2: SNHLY and FYNNEI. The CDR3 DNA follows: TGTGCCAGCAGTCAAACTAGCGGGAGGTCTTCCGGGGAGCTGTTTTTT. This translates into CASSQTSGRSSGELFF.

The gene calls are TRBV6-2 or TRBV6-3 and TRBJ2-4; D gene uncertain. With 6 bases removed from V and 6 bases from J, the gap between germline ends came to 21 bases. Germline V lookup: CDR1 MNHEY, CDR2 SVGEGT. The CDR3 extends over 16 amino acids. CDR3 protein: CASSPFRLLSGNIQYF. CDR3 nucleotide sequence: TGTGCCAGCAGCCCCTTCAGACTTTTGTCGGGAAACATTCAGTACTTC.

The chain joins TRBV10-3 to TRBJ2-5; 11 bases are a match to TRBD2. CDR1 ENHRY and CDR2 SYGVKD come from the germline V gene. This CDR3 comprises 13 residues. The V and J ends lost 11 bases and 5 bases, in that order; junction bases with no gene match: 7. The CDR3 protein is CAAKTSGTETQYF. CDR3 DNA sequence: TGTGCCGCCAAGACTAGCGGGACTGAGACCCAGTACTTC.

This clone was seen a handful of times. The chain employs TRBV19 and TRBJ1-5; the match to TRBD1 covers 8 bases. Unmatched junction bases numbered 3, after V lost 7 bases and J lost 1 base. The CDR3 is made up of 14 amino acids. CDR1 and CDR2 from the germline V gene are LNHDA and SQIVND (reference sequence). CDR3 protein: CASMNRGSNQPQHF. CDR3 coding DNA: TGTGCCAGTATGAACAGGGGGAGCAATCAGCCCCAGCATTTT.

This clone was observed a few times. The gene calls are TRBV9 and TRBJ1-3; TRBD1 matches at 7 bases. The CDR3 contains 15 residues. The junction had 0 bases not matched to a gene; V was cut back by 0 bases and J by 0 bases. Per germline, CDR1 SGDLS and CDR2 YYNGEE. The CDR3 DNA follows: TGTGCCAGCAGCGTAGGGGACAGCTCTGGAAACACCATATATTTT. Encoded protein: CASSVGDSSGNTIYF.

V usage is TRBV29-1 and J usage is TRBJ2-2; TRBD1 matches 7 bases. The CDR3 covers 14 residues. With 3 bases clipped from V and 5 bases from J, the junction kept 6 bases outside the gene matches. Germline CDR1 SQVTM, CDR2 ANQGSEA. In DNA form, the CDR3 reads TGCAGCGTTGAGGGGACAGAGATTACCGGGGAGCTGTTTTTT. This gives the protein CSVEGTEITGELFF.

The chain is built from TRBV5-1 and TRBJ2-3, with D tentatively TRBD1 (5 bases). The V end was cut by 7 bases, the J end by 0 bases, with 12 bases between. Germline CDR1 is SGHRS and CDR2 is YFSETQ. The CDR3 contains 14 residues. Here the CDR3 reads CASFQGLSTDTQYF. For the CDR3, the DNA is TGCGCCAGCTTCCAGGGCCTTAGCACAGATACGCAGTATTTT.

The chain combines TRBV5-4 with TRBJ2-7; TRBD2 matches at 9 bases. The V gene end was trimmed by 3 bases and the J gene end by 1 base; junction bases not matched to a gene: 5. CDR1 SGHNT and CDR2 YYREEE come from the germline V gene (reference sequence). The CDR3 covers 15 residues. In DNA, the CDR3 is TGTGCCAGCAGCTGGGGACTAGCTTCGTCCTACGAGCAGTACTTC. It is translated as CASSWGLASSYEQYF. Based on the CDR3 plus reference TRBV5-4 and TRBJ2-7, the full variable domain is ETGVTQSPTHLIKTRGQQVTLRCSSQSGHNTVSWYQQALGQGPQFIFQYYREEENGRGNFPPRFSGLQFPNYSSELNVNALELDDSALYLCASSWGLASSYEQYFGPGTRLTVT.

This rearrangement joins TRBV28 to TRBJ1-4; tentative D call: TRBD1 (5 bases). The V gene lost 7 bases and the J gene lost 8 bases, with 23 bases spanning the gap. Per germline, CDR1 MDHEN and CDR2 SYDVKM. CDR3 length equals 16 residues. This chain's CDR3 is CASTFGGTRSKEKLFF. For the CDR3, the DNA is TGTGCCAGCACCTTTGGGGGGACCAGGTCGAAAGAAAAACTGTTTTTT.

In this sample, this clone turned up once. The chain has TRBV18 and TRBJ2-2; 7 bases line up with TRBD1. There are 17 residues in the CDR3. In germline, CDR1 is KGHSH, CDR2 LQKENI. V was clipped by 5 bases and J by 4 bases; unmatched bases: 13. The DNA for the CDR3 is TGTGCCAGCTCATACGACAGGGTATCGTCAGGCACCGGGGAGCTGTTTTTT. This sequence encodes CASSYDRVSSGTGELFF.

The rearrangement links TRBV2 to TRBJ2-2; TRBD1 matches 8 bases. With V trimmed by 7 bases and J by 9 bases, 7 bases remained unmatched. There are 13 residues in the CDR3. Germline V lookup: CDR1 SNHLY, CDR2 FYNNEI. The DNA for the CDR3 is TGTGCCAGCACCGGGGACAGGCACCGGGAGCTGTTTTTT. Its translation: CASTGDRHRELFF.

This clone was recorded at least ten times. The CDR3 reads CASRLRDRGESPLHF. CDR3 bases: TGTGCCAGCAGGTTGAGGGACAGGGGAGAGTCACCCCTCCACTTT. The chain uses TRBV2 and TRBJ1-6, with TRBD1 matching 10 bases. Germline CDR1 and CDR2: SNHLY and FYNNEI. The ends lost 6 bases at V and 10 bases at J; junction bases unmatched: 9. The CDR3 sequence is 15 residues long.

The V and J genes are TRBV9 and TRBJ1-3, with 8 bases identical to TRBD1. Germline assignment: CDR1 SGDLS and CDR2 YYNGEE. With 0 bases clipped from V and 0 bases from J, the junction kept 8 bases outside the gene matches. The CDR3 consists of 18 residues. This CDR3 reads CASSVEGQVTYSGNTIYF. In DNA, the CDR3 is TGTGCCAGCAGCGTAGAGGGACAGGTTACCTACTCTGGAAACACCATATATTTT.

This rearrangement joins TRBV15 to TRBJ2-5, with 8 bases lining up with TRBD1. This CDR3 is built from 15 residues. Germline CDR1 reads LNHNV; CDR2 reads YYDKDF (reference sequence). Trimming cost V 1 base and J 4 bases; bases outside gene matches: 5. CDR3 bases: TGTGCCACCAGCAGAGGAGGACAGGGCCTAGAGACCCAGTACTTC. This codes for CATSRGGQGLETQYF.

The rearrangement links TRBV19 to TRBJ1-5; TRBD1 matches 7 bases. CDR1 is LNHDA, CDR2 SQIVND, per germline (reference sequence). The CDR3 extends over 15 amino acids. V lost 1 base to trimming and J lost 6 bases; unmatched junction nucleotides: 6. The CDR3 loop is CASSIGQGRAQPQHF. The DNA for the CDR3 is TGTGCCAGTAGTATAGGACAGGGAAGGGCTCAGCCCCAGCATTTT.

This chain links TRBV5-6 with TRBJ1-5; weak D call: TRBD1 (5 bases). The V end lost 0 bases, the J end lost 4 bases, and 5 bases lay between the germline ends. CDR1 and CDR2 from the germline V gene are SGHDT and YYEEEE. This CDR3 spans 13 amino acids. Written as DNA, the CDR3 is TGTGCCAGCAGCTTGGCAGGGAATCAGCCCCAGCATTTT. Translated, it gives CASSLAGNQPQHF.

The CDR3 loop is CASSLPPPGVRSNQPQHF. In DNA form, the CDR3 reads TGTGCCAGCAGTCTCCCCCCACCCGGGGTAAGGAGCAATCAGCCCCAGCATTTT. The rearrangement links TRBV28 to TRBJ1-5; D is unresolved. CDR3 size: 18 residues. With 5 bases removed from V and 1 base from J, the gap between germline ends came to 21 bases. From germline, CDR1 is MDHEN and CDR2 SYDVKM. The full variable domain, its missing parts supplied by reference TRBV28 and TRBJ1-5, is DVKVTQSSRYLVKRTGEKVFLECVQDMDHENMFWYRQDPGLGLRLIYFSYDVKMKEKGDIPEGYSVSREKKERFSLILESASTNQTSMYLCASSLPPPGVRSNQPQHFGDGTRLSIL.

This clone was recorded only once. The genes are TRBV7-8 and TRBJ1-1, with 7 bases fitting TRBD1. This CDR3 spans 16 amino acids. Trimming removed 5 bases from V and 3 bases from J; junction bases left unmatched: 12. The germline V gene has CDR1 SGHVS and CDR2 FQNEAQ. CDR3 loop: CASSPRTDRVDTEAFF. The CDR3 region has the DNA TGTGCCAGCAGCCCCCGAACCGACAGGGTGGACACTGAAGCTTTCTTT.

In this sample, this clone turned up once. V usage is TRBV12-5 and J usage is TRBJ2-1, with TRBD2 matching over 9 bases. The ends lost 3 bases at V and 2 bases at J; junction bases unmatched: 5. CDR3 size: 16 residues. Germline CDR1 reads LGHNT; CDR2 reads FRNRAP. The DNA for the CDR3 is TGTGCTAGTGGTTTAGGGGCGGGAGGGACCTACAATGAGCAGTTCTTC. As protein: CASGLGAGGTYNEQFF.

The CDR3 sequence: CASMMGRSSYNEQFF. Here the CDR3 DNA reads TGTGCCAGCATGATGGGGCGATCATCCTACAATGAGCAGTTCTTC. The chain combines TRBV6-5 with TRBJ2-1; D may be TRBD1 (5 bases). Germline V gives CDR1 MNHEY, CDR2 SVGAGI. The V end was cut by 7 bases, the J end by 1 base, with 14 bases between. This CDR3 has 15 amino acids.